These 29 T cell receptor beta chains were all obtained from the same sample, sequenced in a study of monozygotic twins with inflammatory bowel disease. From its re-call of the 5' RACE reads, TCRdb lists each CDR3 protein once, without DNA. The clone table shows approximately 200,000 distinct CDR3 sequences, with the ten largest holding 7.5% to 8%. The sequencing input was blood. The receptors shown here come from a human donor with ulcerative colitis or Crohn's disease, or a healthy co-twin of an affected twin (not recorded which).

This rearrangement joins TRBV18 to TRBJ1-6. The CDR3 is 15 residues long. Germline V gene data show CDR1 as KGHSH and CDR2 as LQKENI. The CDR3 sequence: CASSPKGSDNSPLHF. Complete variable domain (other parts from reference TRBV18 and TRBJ1-6): NAGVMQNPRHLVRRRGQEARLRCSPMKGHSHVYWYRQLPEEGLKFMVYLQKENIIDESGMPKERFSAEFPKEGPSILRIQQVVRGDSAAYFCASSPKGSDNSPLHFGNGTRLTVT.

The chain recombines TRBV28 with TRBJ2-3; TCRdb reports TRBD1, a call that lacks DNA to check it against. The length of the CDR3 is 12 residues. Germline V CDR1 and CDR2: MDHEN, SYDVKM. The CDR3 sequence: CASSPRKDTQYF.

This sequence joins TRBV6-1 and TRBJ2-2. CDR1 MNHNS and CDR2 SASEGT come from the germline V gene. CDR3 size: 13 residues. CDR3 residues: CASRRLGPGELFF.

V and J are TRBV30 and TRBJ1-1. The CDR3 runs 13 residues. Germline V gene lookup returns CDR1 GTSNPN and CDR2 SVGIG (reference sequence). CDR3 residues: CAWSLGVRTEAFF.

V is TRBV7-2 and J is TRBJ2-1; the TRBD1 assignment by TCRdb is unverifiable without DNA. From germline, CDR1 is SGHTA and CDR2 FQGNSA. CDR3 size: 14 residues. The CDR3 spells CASSLFTGGNEQFF.

The rearrangement uses TRBV5-1 and TRBJ1-1; TCRdb's D call, TRBD1, is unchecked because there is no DNA. CDR3 length: 15 residues. Germline V gene data show CDR1 as SGHRS and CDR2 as YFSETQ. CDR3 sequence reads: CASSLVVGLNTEAFF.

This chain links TRBV13 with TRBJ2-2; with no DNA, the TCRdb D assignment of TRBD1 cannot be verified. Germline V CDR1 and CDR2: PRHDT, FYEKMQ (reference sequence). This CDR3 has 16 residues. The chain's CDR3 is CASSLEGIPNTGELFF.

The chain combines TRBV10-3 with TRBJ2-3; TCRdb calls TRBD2, which cannot be checked without DNA. Germline CDR1 is ENHRY and CDR2 is SYGVKD. The CDR3 consists of 16 residues. Here the CDR3 reads CAISERLAGSTDTQYF.

The chain's CDR3 is CASSFLGQGDAAFF. This chain joins TRBV9 and TRBJ1-1; the D call from TCRdb, TRBD1, cannot be confirmed without DNA. Per the germline V gene, CDR1 is SGDLS and CDR2 is YYNGEE. The CDR3 has 14 residues.

V usage is TRBV24-1 and J usage is TRBJ2-3; TCRdb indicates TRBD1, and absent DNA this call remains unverified. Germline loops: CDR1 KGHDR, CDR2 SFDVKD. CDR3 length: 15 residues. The CDR3 reads CATASWDRETDTQYF.

This chain links TRBV12-3 or TRBV12-4 with TRBJ2-1; TCRdb's D gene call, TRBD1, goes unchecked for lack of DNA. The CDR3 spans 16 residues. CDR3 amino acids: CASSFAILARNNEQFF.

CDR3 sequence reads: CATTVSLLEAYEQYF. The rearrangement links TRBV6-1 to TRBJ2-7; TCRdb names TRBD1, which stays unverified in the absence of DNA. The CDR3 has 15 amino acids. Germline CDR1 is MNHNS and CDR2 is SASEGT.

V is TRBV7-2 and J is TRBJ2-2. Germline V gene data show CDR1 as SGHTA and CDR2 as FQGNSA. The CDR3 is made up of 14 amino acids. The CDR3: CASSLAPWTGELFF.

J is TRBJ1-5 and V is TRBV7-8; TCRdb's D call of TRBD1 is untestable without DNA. Germline V gives CDR1 SGHVS, CDR2 FQNEAQ. This CDR3 has 15 amino acids. CDR3 residues: CASSLGQGTNQPQHF.

The chain links TRBV5-1 to TRBJ2-7; TCRdb outputs TRBD1, but without DNA this stays unchecked. This CDR3 comprises 14 residues. CDR1 and CDR2 from the germline V gene are SGHRS and YFSETQ. The CDR3 loop is CASSASGRTYEQYF.

The rearrangement joins TRBV5-5 to TRBJ1-2; the D gene TCRdb calls, TRBD1, cannot be checked with no DNA. The length of the CDR3 is 16 residues. Germline-derived CDR1 and CDR2 are SGHKS and YYEKEE (reference sequence). The CDR3 reads CASSQNLDRGGYGYTF.

The gene calls are TRBV20-1 and TRBJ1-1; TCRdb's assignment of TRBD1 cannot be checked, as there is no DNA. Germline assignment: CDR1 DFQATT and CDR2 SNEGSKA (reference sequence). The CDR3 covers 12 residues. The CDR3 spells CSAQGHAVEAFF.

The chain links TRBV7-2 to TRBJ2-7; TCRdb's D call of TRBD2 is untestable without DNA. CDR1 is SGHTA and CDR2 is FQGNSA in the germline V gene. This CDR3 has 15 amino acids. CDR3 in amino acids: CASSYSSGQAYEQYF. The whole variable domain, filled in from reference TRBV7-2 and TRBJ2-7, reads GAGVSQSPSNKVTEKGKDVELRCDPISGHTALYWYRQSLGQGLEFLIYFQGNSAPDKSGLPSDRFSAERTGGSVSTLTIQRTQQEDSAVYLCASSYSSGQAYEQYFGPGTRLTVT.

CDR3 in amino acids: CASSLKVIGELFF. This chain links TRBV5-4 with TRBJ2-2. This CDR3 has 13 residues. The germline CDR1 and CDR2 sequences are SGHNT and YYREEE (reference sequence).

The chain carries TRBV7-2 and TRBJ2-6; the TCRdb call, TRBD1, lacks DNA for checking. The CDR3 spans 17 residues. Per germline, CDR1 SGHTA and CDR2 FQGNSA. The CDR3 loop reads CASSLGRSSSGANVLTF.

This chain connects TRBV6-2 or TRBV6-3 to TRBJ2-1; there is no DNA to check the TCRdb D call of TRBD2. This CDR3 has 15 residues. Germline values: CDR1 MNHEY, CDR2 SVGEGT. This CDR3 reads CASSSLLDAYNEQFF.

The V and J genes are TRBV30 and TRBJ2-3; TCRdb gives TRBD2 as the D gene, but with no DNA this cannot be confirmed. The CDR3 totals 14 residues. CDR1 is GTSNPN and CDR2 is SVGIG in the germline V gene (reference sequence). This CDR3 is CAWRESGSRDTQYF.

The V and J genes are TRBV10-3 and TRBJ1-5. Germline-derived CDR1 and CDR2 are ENHRY and SYGVKD. There are 14 residues in the CDR3. The CDR3 reads CAISDRLRNQPQHF.

The chain employs TRBV9 and TRBJ2-1; TCRdb returns TRBD2, unconfirmable since there is no DNA. Per germline, CDR1 SGDLS and CDR2 YYNGEE. CDR3 length: 17 residues. The chain's CDR3 is CASSPRGGAGLNNEQFF.

The rearrangement links TRBV5-6 to TRBJ2-7. This CDR3 has 11 amino acids. CDR1 SGHDT and CDR2 YYEEEE come from the germline V gene. CDR3 protein: CASSLMTEQYF.

V is TRBV20-1 and J is TRBJ1-5; as DNA is missing, the TRBD1 call by TCRdb cannot be tested. The CDR3 spans 13 residues. Germline V gene sequence: CDR1 DFQATT, CDR2 SNEGSKA (reference sequence). CDR3 sequence reads: CSATQGADQPQHF.

The chain combines TRBV7-2 with TRBJ2-5; TCRdb picks TRBD2, but there is no DNA to check that call. CDR1 and CDR2 (germline): SGHTA, FQGNSA. The CDR3 is 16 amino acids. The CDR3 sequence: CASSLNGGSKQETQYF.

The chain recombines TRBV6-5 with TRBJ2-2. CDR1 is MNHEY, CDR2 SVGAGI, per germline. The CDR3 length is 14 residues. The CDR3 is CASSYTQGTGELFF.

The chain uses TRBV4-3 and TRBJ2-3. Looked up from germline, CDR1 is LGHNA and CDR2 is YSLEER. CDR3 length: 15 residues. The CDR3 protein is CASSQDSADTDTQYF.